This T cell receptor beta chain appears in the sequencing data of a study of T cell changes during pregnancy in multiple sclerosis. Some clones are missing from TCRdb's copy, which holds only in-frame ones; the method was immunoSEQ multiplex PCR. The data contain 70,000 or so clones, roughly 91% of them singletons. Unmatched junction bases numbered 12, after V lost 7 bases and J lost 7 bases. Germline-derived CDR1 and CDR2 are MNHEY and SVGAGI. CDR3 length: 15 amino acids. The chain joins TRBV6-5 to TRBJ1-2; 10 bases agree with TRBD1. The sequence came from a female donor in good health, enrolled as a control in a pregnancy study. The sample in question was peripheral blood, obtained in the third trimester of pregnancy. CDR3 sequence reads: CASIRSGTGAGGYTF. Here the CDR3 DNA reads TGTGCCAGCATCCGCTCAGGGACAGGGGCGGGTGGCTACACCTTC.